This T cell receptor (beta chain) was captured in a study of vaccination and CD4 T cells after COVID-19. Across the study: Cellular stimulation was performed using overlapping spike peptides derived from SARS-CoV-2, HCoV-NL63, HCoV-OC43 and HCoV-229E.

Noted treatment: roughly ten-day PBMC culture with coronavirus spike peptide pools or control peptides (ViraFEST assay). Every well contained approximately 2.1 million PBMCs, which were grown with approximately 10 IU/ml IL-2 and 8.5 to 10 ug/ml peptide pools. This clonotype turned up a few times. What it binds is unknown. Germline CDR1 reads DFQATT; CDR2 reads SNEGSKA (reference sequence). With 3 bases clipped from V and 13 bases from J, the junction kept 3 bases outside the gene matches. This CDR3 region has 12 residues. Scientists ran DNA taken from cultured CD4+ T cells through the Oncomine TCR Beta short-read assay for sequencing. It was cultured CD4+ T cells from which genomic DNA was extracted. TCRdb independently ran MiXCR on the PCR reads; one entry per CDR3 protein. The sample comprises some 12,000 distinct CDR3 sequences, 40% to 60% of which are singletons, and around 21% rests with the top ten.

The J gene is TRBJ2-3, the V gene TRBV20-1; TRBD2 aligns across 14 bases. The receptor's source is a human donor who had recovered from COVID-19. The sequenced material came from CD4+ T cells from blood, cultured in vitro. CDR3 sequence: CSARTSGRAEYF. The DNA of the CDR3 is TGCAGTGCTAGGACTAGCGGGAGGGCGGAGTATTTT.